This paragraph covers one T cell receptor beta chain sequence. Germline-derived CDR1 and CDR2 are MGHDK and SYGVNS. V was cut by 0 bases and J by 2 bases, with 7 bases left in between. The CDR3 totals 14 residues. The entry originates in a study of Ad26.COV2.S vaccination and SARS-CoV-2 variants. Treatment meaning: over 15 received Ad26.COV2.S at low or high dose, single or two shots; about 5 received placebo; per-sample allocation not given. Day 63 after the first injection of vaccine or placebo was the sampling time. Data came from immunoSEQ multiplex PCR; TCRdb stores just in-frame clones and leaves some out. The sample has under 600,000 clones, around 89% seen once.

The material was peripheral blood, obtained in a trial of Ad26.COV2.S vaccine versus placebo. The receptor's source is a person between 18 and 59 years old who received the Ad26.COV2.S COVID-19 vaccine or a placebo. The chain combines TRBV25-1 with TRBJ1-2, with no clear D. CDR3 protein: CASSEYAVNYGYTF. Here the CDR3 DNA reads TGTGCCAGCAGTGAATATGCAGTAAACTATGGCTACACCTTC.